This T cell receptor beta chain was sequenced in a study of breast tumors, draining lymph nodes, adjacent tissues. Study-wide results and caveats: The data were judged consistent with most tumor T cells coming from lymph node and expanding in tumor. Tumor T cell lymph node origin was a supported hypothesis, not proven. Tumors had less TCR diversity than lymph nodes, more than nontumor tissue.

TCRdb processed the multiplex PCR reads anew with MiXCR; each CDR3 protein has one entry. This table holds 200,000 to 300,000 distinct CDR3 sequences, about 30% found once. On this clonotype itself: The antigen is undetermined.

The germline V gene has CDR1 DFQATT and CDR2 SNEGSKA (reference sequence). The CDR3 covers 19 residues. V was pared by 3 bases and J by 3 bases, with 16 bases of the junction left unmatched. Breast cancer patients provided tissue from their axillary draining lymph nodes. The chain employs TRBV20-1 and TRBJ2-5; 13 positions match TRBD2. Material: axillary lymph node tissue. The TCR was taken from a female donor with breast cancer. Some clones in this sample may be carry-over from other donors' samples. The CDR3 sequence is CSARSYRGGGTSGKETQYF. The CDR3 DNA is TGCAGTGCTAGGAGCTACAGGGGCGGAGGGACTAGCGGGAAAGAGACCCAGTACTTC.